Presented here are 21 T cell receptor beta chains from one specimen sequenced in a study of blood T cell repertoires in COVID-19. Profiled with immunoSEQ multiplex PCR; TCRdb holds only in-frame clones, not every one. This sample has 12,000 to 15,000 clones, with roughly three quarters found just once. Sequences were obtained from peripheral blood. The origin of the receptors is a man aged 55 to 70 with acute or convalescent COVID-19.

This chain links TRBV4-3 with TRBJ1-2; TRBD1 might be the D (6 bases). Trimming left V 1 base short and J 8 bases short, with 17 bases between. This CDR3 contains 15 residues. The germline gives CDR1 LGHNA, CDR2 YSLEER. The CDR3 region is CASSQGSQGDGGYTF. DNA for the CDR3: TGCGCCAGCAGCCAAGGATCACAGGGCGACGGGGGCTACACCTTC.

The chain recombines TRBV29-1 with TRBJ1-4; 7 bases fit TRBD1. In germline, CDR1 is SQVTM, CDR2 ANQGSEA. Trimming at V came to 6 bases and at J to 4 bases, leaving 11 bases not matched to a gene. The CDR3 extends over 15 amino acids. The CDR3 reads CSVRAPGQFNEKLFF. The CDR3 bases are TGCAGCGTGCGGGCACCGGGACAGTTTAATGAAAAACTGTTTTTT.

J is TRBJ1-5 and V is TRBV7-9; 9 nucleotides align to TRBD1. V lost 5 bases, J lost 8 bases, and 13 bases stayed unmatched. The CDR3 consists of 16 residues. In germline, CDR1 is SEHNR, CDR2 FQNEAQ (reference sequence). CDR3 in DNA: TGTGCCAGCAGCCAGACCGGGACAGGGCCCCACGAGCCCCAGCATTTT. This sequence encodes CASSQTGTGPHEPQHF.

This chain connects TRBV24-1 to TRBJ1-3; 7 bases are shared with TRBD1. The V and J ends lost 7 bases and 0 bases, in that order; junction bases with no gene match: 20. There are 20 residues in the CDR3. Germline V gene data show CDR1 as KGHDR and CDR2 as SFDVKD. The CDR3 region has the DNA TGTGCCACCAGATCATGCCACCATGACAGGGCTGAAGACTCTGGAAACACCATATATTTT. Translation gives CATRSCHHDRAEDSGNTIYF.

The rearrangement uses TRBV6-5 and TRBJ2-1; D is undetermined. The germline V gene has CDR1 MNHEY and CDR2 SVGAGI. The CDR3 totals 13 residues. Trimming stripped 6 bases from V and 12 bases from J, with 18 bases between. The CDR3 loop is CASRINIISGQFF. In nucleotides, the CDR3 is TGTGCCAGCAGGATAAACATAATTTCAGGGCAGTTCTTC.

V usage is TRBV18 and J usage is TRBJ1-2; a possible D gene is TRBD1 (5 bases). The germline V gene encodes CDR1 KGHSH and CDR2 LQKENI. Trimming took 2 bases from V and 2 from J, leaving 6 bases between them. CDR3 size: 13 residues. CDR3 in DNA: TGTGCCAGCTCACCAGACAGAAACTATGGCTACACCTTC. It codes for CASSPDRNYGYTF. Based on the CDR3 plus reference TRBV18 and TRBJ1-2, the full variable domain is NAGVMQNPRHLVRRRGQEARLRCSPMKGHSHVYWYRQLPEEGLKFMVYLQKENIIDESGMPKERFSAEFPKEGPSILRIQQVVRGDSAAYFCASSPDRNYGYTFGSGTRLTVV.

The chain joins TRBV6-6 to TRBJ1-4, with TRBD1 as a possible D gene (5 bases). V was cut by 6 bases and J by 8 bases, with 13 bases left in between. The CDR3 is 13 residues long. CDR1 is MNHNY and CDR2 is SVGAGI in the germline V gene (reference sequence). As DNA, the CDR3 is TGTGCCAGCAGCCGGGGGACGAGAGAAAAACTGTTTTTT. As protein: CASSRGTREKLFF.

The chain couples TRBV27 to TRBJ2-3; TRBD1 might be the D (6 bases). This CDR3 has 17 amino acids. CDR1 and CDR2 from the germline V gene are MNHEY and SMNVEV (reference sequence). Between the trimmed V and J ends, which lost 6 bases and 1 base, there was a span of 20 bases. The CDR3 nucleotides read TGTGCCAGCAGCGCCCCCAGGGGCCCCTTTGGCACAGATACGCAGTATTTT. Protein sequence: CASSAPRGPFGTDTQYF.

The V call is TRBV30, the J call TRBJ1-2, with 9 bases lining up with TRBD1. Germline V CDR1 and CDR2: GTSNPN, SVGIG (reference sequence). The CDR3 is 15 residues long. V lost 3 bases to trimming and J lost 2 bases; unmatched junction nucleotides: 7. CDR3 coding DNA: TGTGCCTGGAGCGCCGGGACAGGGAGAAACTATGGCTACACCTTC. Amino acid sequence: CAWSAGTGRNYGYTF. Drawing the rest from reference TRBV30 and TRBJ1-2, the complete variable domain is SQTIHQWPATLVQPVGSPLSLECTVEGTSNPNLYWYRQAAGRGLQLLFYSVGIGQISSEVPQNLSASRPQDRQFILSSKKLLLSDSGFYLCAWSAGTGRNYGYTFGSGTRLTVV.

This clone showed up just once. The rearrangement uses TRBV18 and TRBJ2-1, with D perhaps TRBD2 (7 bases). Germline CDR1 is KGHSH and CDR2 is LQKENI. The CDR3 is made up of 15 amino acids. Trimming removed 1 base from V and 6 bases from J, with 13 bases in between. The CDR3 spells CASSPRPGEGNEQFF. In DNA, the CDR3 is TGTGCCAGCTCACCACGGCCAGGGGAGGGCAATGAGCAGTTCTTC.

This chain uses TRBV6-5 with TRBJ2-1; D might be TRBD1 (6 bases). V gave up 7 bases and J gave up 7 bases, with 11 bases separating them. The CDR3 is 12 amino acids. The V gene's germline CDR1 is MNHEY and CDR2 SVGAGI. In nucleotides, the CDR3 is TGTGCCAGCAACAGGGTTGGGAATGAGCAGTTCTTC. Translated, it gives CASNRVGNEQFF.

The gene calls are TRBV3-1 (or the pseudogene TRBV3-2) and TRBJ1-1; D unclear. Germline-derived CDR1 and CDR2 are LGHDT and YNNKEL (reference sequence). V was pared by 0 bases and J by 4 bases, with 9 bases between. This CDR3 spans 14 amino acids. CDR3 nucleotide sequence: TGTGCCAGCAGCCAAGACTACGGGGTCACTGAAGCTTTCTTT. This codes for CASSQDYGVTEAFF.

The chain couples TRBV13 to TRBJ1-3, with TRBD1 identical over 7 bases. CDR3 length equals 16 residues. CDR1 and CDR2 from the germline V gene are PRHDT and FYEKMQ (reference sequence). The V gene end was trimmed by 0 bases and the J gene end by 4 bases; junction bases not matched to a gene: 6. In DNA form, the CDR3 reads TGTGCCAGCAGCTTAGGACGTCAGGGACAGGGAAACACCATATATTTT. As protein: CASSLGRQGQGNTIYF.

The chain links TRBV7-8 to TRBJ2-2; the match to TRBD1 covers 8 bases. Germline lookup yields CDR1 SGHVS and CDR2 FQNEAQ. V lost 1 base and J lost 6; bases outside the gene matches: 10. The CDR3 extends over 17 amino acids. The CDR3 loop reads CASSLGGNRGISGELFF. The CDR3 coding sequence is TGTGCCAGCAGCTTAGGGGGTAACAGGGGGATTTCCGGGGAGCTGTTTTTT. Full variable domain (missing parts from reference TRBV7-8 and TRBJ2-2): GAGVSQSPRYKVAKRGQDVALRCDPISGHVSLFWYQQALGQGPEFLTYFQNEAQLDKSGLPSDRFFAERPEGSVSTLKIQRTQQEDSAVYLCASSLGGNRGISGELFFGEGSRLTVL.

The rearrangement uses TRBV7-6 and TRBJ1-5; no clear D. CDR1 and CDR2 (germline): SGHVS, FNYEAQ. This CDR3 region has 17 residues. With 4 bases removed from V and 0 bases from J, the gap between germline ends came to 16 bases. The CDR3: CASSSTRWGSSNQPQHF. The CDR3 region has the DNA TGTGCCAGCAGCTCGACTAGATGGGGTTCTAGCAATCAGCCCCAGCATTTT. The entire variable domain, with the rest obtained from reference TRBV7-6 and TRBJ1-5, is as follows: GAGVSQSPRYKVTKRGQDVALRCDPISGHVSLYWYRQALGQGPEFLTYFNYEAQQDKSGLPNDRFSAERPEGSISTLTIQRTEQRDSAMYRCASSSTRWGSSNQPQHFGDGTRLSIL.

This rearrangement joins TRBV28 to TRBJ1-1; 9 bases align to TRBD1. Germline CDR1 is MDHEN and CDR2 is SYDVKM. The CDR3 consists of 15 residues. V was pared by 2 bases and J by 5 bases, with 6 bases of the junction left unmatched. CDR3 DNA: TGTGCCAGCAGTTTAGGCGGGACAGGGTGGACTGAAGCTTTCTTT. Amino acids: CASSLGGTGWTEAFF.

The chain couples TRBV28 to TRBJ2-2, with 11 nucleotides matching TRBD2. Per germline, CDR1 MDHEN and CDR2 SYDVKM. This CDR3 is 17 amino acids long. With V trimmed by 2 bases and J by 2 bases, 4 bases remained unmatched. CDR3 loop: CASSLPGLAVNTGELFF. The CDR3 coding sequence is TGTGCCAGCAGTTTACCGGGACTAGCGGTAAACACCGGGGAGCTGTTTTTT. Full variable domain (missing parts from reference TRBV28 and TRBJ2-2): DVKVTQSSRYLVKRTGEKVFLECVQDMDHENMFWYRQDPGLGLRLIYFSYDVKMKEKGDIPEGYSVSREKKERFSLILESASTNQTSMYLCASSLPGLAVNTGELFFGEGSRLTVL.

V usage is TRBV2 and J usage is TRBJ2-1; D possibly corresponds to TRBD1 (7 bases). V dropped 4 bases and J dropped 7 bases, with 17 bases sitting between them. The CDR3 is 15 amino acids. Germline V gene lookup returns CDR1 SNHLY and CDR2 FYNNEI. CDR3 sequence: CASSVAEGARNEQFF. The DNA of the CDR3 is TGTGCCAGCAGTGTCGCGGAGGGGGCGCGTAATGAGCAGTTCTTC.

The chain carries TRBV5-6 and TRBJ1-4; tentative D call: TRBD1 (6 bases). The germline V gene encodes CDR1 SGHDT and CDR2 YYEEEE. Trimming left V 4 bases short and J 8 bases short, with 21 bases between. The CDR3 consists of 16 residues. CDR3 amino acids: CASSRPGTPEGEKLFF. The CDR3 DNA follows: TGTGCCAGCAGCCGACCCGGGACACCAGAGGGGGAAAAACTGTTTTTT.

The chain couples TRBV27 to TRBJ2-1; a possible D gene is TRBD2 (6 bases). The germline V and J ends were trimmed by 3 bases and 0 bases, with 9 bases remaining between them. The CDR3 runs 15 residues. CDR1 and CDR2 (germline): MNHEY, SMNVEV (reference sequence). This CDR3 reads CASSLQGGSYNEQFF. The CDR3 DNA reads as TGTGCCAGCAGTTTGCAGGGAGGCTCCTACAATGAGCAGTTCTTC.

This chain uses TRBV7-8 with TRBJ2-7, with D possibly matching TRBD1 (5 bases). In germline, CDR1 is SGHVS, CDR2 FQNEAQ. V was clipped by 5 bases and J by 2 bases, with 28 bases between them. This CDR3 contains 19 residues. This chain's CDR3 is CASSHARGVGSAGTYEQYF. DNA of the CDR3: TGTGCCAGCAGCCACGCAAGAGGTGTCGGATCGGCAGGGACCTACGAGCAGTACTTC.